Each of the 10 T cell receptor beta chains below was sequenced from the same sample in a study of human T cells and chemical hapten exposure. In TCRdb, the RACE reads were re-called with MiXCR into one record per CDR3 protein. The sample holds roughly 94,000 distinct CDR3 sequences, 9% to 9.5% seen once. The time point is: patch test 2, 6 weeks after DPC sensitization. Treatment specified: therapeutic diphenylcyclopropenone sensitization with weekly scalp DPC. Here the sequenced sample was whole blood, taken in connection with sensitization to the hapten diphenylcyclopropenone (DPC). The source is a woman in her forties with alopecia areata. Some clones in this sample may be carry-over from other donors' samples.

This clonotype was counted ten times or more. J is TRBJ2-3 and V is TRBV29-1; maybe TRBD2 (7 bases). Germline lookup yields CDR1 SQVTM and CDR2 ANQGSEA. V lost 6 bases and J lost 2, with 18 bases in between. This CDR3 has 15 amino acids. The CDR3 reads CSVIREGGHTDTQYF. In nucleotides, the CDR3 is TGCAGCGTCATTAGAGAGGGGGGGCACACAGATACGCAGTATTTT.

V gene TRBV19 combines with J gene TRBJ2-7; D not resolved. The V end was cut by 3 bases, the J end by 2 bases, with 14 bases between. This CDR3 comprises 15 residues. Germline CDR1 is LNHDA and CDR2 is SQIVND (reference sequence). The CDR3: CASSITSVNPYEQYF. For the CDR3, the DNA is TGTGCCAGTAGTATTACCTCCGTTAATCCCTACGAGCAGTACTTC.

This clonotype was seen ten or more times. The chain employs TRBV12-3 or TRBV12-4 and TRBJ1-2; no reliable D call. V lost 6 bases and J 4 bases, leaving 6 bases between the germline ends. CDR3 length equals 11 residues. DNA of the CDR3: TGTGCCAGCAGCAACAGCTATGGCTACACCTTC. The encoded protein is CASSNSYGYTF.

This clonotype was counted ten times or more. The chain joins TRBV7-8 to TRBJ1-5, with 7 bases that match TRBD1. The CDR3 covers 18 residues. Per the germline V gene, CDR1 is SGHVS and CDR2 is FQNEAQ. Trimming cost V 5 bases and J 0 bases; bases outside gene matches: 13. Here the CDR3 reads CASSTRDSIVSSNQPQHF. In nucleotides, the CDR3 is TGTGCCAGCAGCACCCGGGACAGCATCGTTTCTAGCAATCAGCCCCAGCATTTT.

The chain recombines TRBV12-3 or TRBV12-4 with TRBJ1-1; possibly TRBD1 for D (6 bases). With 6 bases removed from V and 11 bases from J, the gap between germline ends came to 13 bases. The CDR3 is 11 residues long. The CDR3 nucleotides read TGTGCCAGCAGGGAGGGGGGCCGTGCTTTCTTT. Encoded protein: CASREGGRAFF.

Many counts were recorded for this clonotype. The chain combines TRBV6-1 with TRBJ2-7, with TRBD2 matching over 8 bases. Germline loops: CDR1 MNHNS, CDR2 SASEGT. The CDR3 is 14 amino acids. V trimming: 4 bases; J trimming: 3 bases; junction bases outside the gene matches: 5. CDR3 sequence: CASSVQSGGYEQYF. The CDR3 nucleotides are TGTGCCAGCAGTGTACAAAGCGGGGGCTACGAGCAGTACTTC.

The chain employs TRBV6-2 or TRBV6-3 and TRBJ2-5; D tentatively reads TRBD1 or TRBD2 (6 bases each). The germline V gene has CDR1 MNHEY and CDR2 SVGEGT. Trimming took 5 bases from V and 5 from J, leaving 21 bases between them. The CDR3 is made up of 16 amino acids. The CDR3: CASSTGLTGAWETQYF. CDR3 nucleotide sequence: TGTGCCAGCAGTACAGGGTTAACGGGAGCTTGGGAGACCCAGTACTTC.

This clonotype was found a few times. The chain combines TRBV3-1 with TRBJ1-3, with D maybe TRBD1 (6 bases). The CDR3 runs to 16 residues. Trimming removed 2 bases at V and 0 bases at J, with 11 bases between. Germline V gene data show CDR1 as LGHDT and CDR2 as YNNKEL (reference sequence). The CDR3 loop reads CASSQFTGSSGNTIYF. The CDR3 DNA is TGTGCCAGCAGCCAATTTACAGGGAGCTCTGGAAACACCATATATTTT.

This clonotype was seen only a few times. The rearrangement joins TRBV20-1 to TRBJ2-6; 9 bases fit TRBD1. In germline, CDR1 is DFQATT, CDR2 SNEGSKA (reference sequence). This CDR3 comprises 16 residues. The J segment lost 0 bases and the V segment lost 5 bases, leaving 5 bases of the junction unmatched. This CDR3 reads CSASTGGSSGANVLTF. The CDR3 DNA reads as TGCAGTGCTTCGACAGGGGGGAGCTCTGGGGCCAACGTCCTGACTTTC.

On this clonotype itself: A much larger clone lies a single base off, so this may be a read error. The chain carries TRBV6-6 and TRBJ1-5; weak D call: TRBD1 (5 bases). CDR3 length: 15 residues. The germline V gene encodes CDR1 MNHNY and CDR2 SVGAGI (reference sequence). The chain's CDR3 is CANSYGGEGNQPQHF. CDR3 coding DNA: TGTGCCAACAGTTACGGAGGGGAAGGCAATCAGCCCCAGCATTTT.